This T cell receptor (beta chain) derives from a study of T cells in localized non-small cell lung cancer. Findings and caveats of the study: Among the tissues sampled, uninvolved adjacent lung had the highest T cell clonality, above tumor. A higher density of T cells in blood coincided with extended overall survival.

Comments on this clone: Antigen unknown.

Germline V gene sequence: CDR1 SQVTM, CDR2 ANQGSEA. This CDR3 is built from 13 residues. V was clipped by 4 bases and J by 2 bases, with 9 bases between them. This table comes from immunoSEQ multiplex PCR, and its TCRdb copy is limited to in-frame clones, with some not included. The sample includes 8,500 to 13,000 clones, approximately 81% of them seen just once. The source is a male donor aged 60 or over with stage III lung adenocarcinoma. The gene calls are TRBV29-1 and TRBJ1-5; no clear D gene. The sequences come from peripheral blood, collected before any cancer treatment. CDR3 sequence (DNA): TGCAGCGTTGGAGGCGGGGGCAATCAGCCCCAGCATTTT. Its translation is CSVGGGGNQPQHF.